This T cell receptor (beta chain) was sequenced for a study of T cell responses to AZD1222 COVID-19 vaccine. Findings and caveats of the study: Mapped onto spike, vaccine-associated CD4 TCRs spanned it and were dominant at 160-218 and 743-854.

This clone was seen more than once but under ten times. Antigen: not known. CDR3 length: 16 amino acids. V shed 1 base and J 5 bases; nucleotides not matched to a gene: 9. Germline V CDR1 and CDR2: MNHNS, SASEGT. Produced via immunoSEQ multiplex PCR; TCRdb's table is partial and in-frame only. The sample gives 150,000 or so clones, about 92% of which show up once; 2.5% to 3% is in the top ten. This sequence joins TRBV6-1 and TRBJ2-5, with 8 positions matching TRBD2. This material consisted of peripheral blood, taken on day 0 of AZD1222 vaccination. This sequence originates from an adult in good health. In DNA, the CDR3 is TGTGCCAGCAGTGAAGGCGGACGGGGCGGGAGGGAGACCCAGTACTTC. This translates into CASSEGGRGGRETQYF.